These 24 T cell receptor beta chains originate from one sample sequenced in a study of blood T cell repertoires in COVID-19. The method was immunoSEQ multiplex PCR; TCRdb's version includes in-frame clones alone and lacks a portion of them. Of about 270,000 clones listed, around 89% are singletons. The specimen was PBMCs or T cells enriched from blood (not recorded which). The receptors here all came from a woman aged 40 to 50 with acute COVID-19.

V usage is TRBV5-1 and J usage is TRBJ1-2; 9 bases map to TRBD1. The germline CDR1 and CDR2 sequences are SGHRS and YFSETQ. The CDR3 contains 14 residues. V shed 8 bases, J shed 6 bases, and the junction held 11 bases outside the gene matches. The CDR3 is CASTGQGSENGYTF. CDR3 coding DNA: TGCGCCAGTACCGGACAGGGGAGCGAGAATGGCTACACCTTC.

The chain recombines TRBV18 with TRBJ1-1, with D uncertain. This CDR3 comprises 14 residues. V was trimmed by 2 bases and J by 0 bases, leaving 7 bases between them. Germline assignment: CDR1 KGHSH and CDR2 LQKENI. CDR3 in amino acids: CASSPTTLNTEAFF. CDR3 sequence (DNA): TGTGCCAGCTCACCAACAACCTTGAACACTGAAGCTTTCTTT.

This clone was found a few times. The chain uses TRBV27 and TRBJ2-7, with 8 positions matching TRBD2. Germline values: CDR1 MNHEY, CDR2 SMNVEV (reference sequence). With 5 bases clipped from V and 8 bases from J, the junction kept 17 bases outside the gene matches. The CDR3 runs 16 residues. CDR3 DNA sequence: TGTGCCAGCAGTCCCTCGGGGGGGGAGTCCTCGTTCCAGCAGTACTTC. Its translation: CASSPSGGESSFQQYF.

V usage is TRBV29-1 and J usage is TRBJ1-3; a weak D match, TRBD1 (5 bases). Germline assignment: CDR1 SQVTM and CDR2 ANQGSEA. The CDR3 has 14 residues. V lost 4 bases and J lost 6, with 16 bases in between. The CDR3 sequence: CSVVGGGGENTIYF. The CDR3 coding sequence is TGCAGCGTTGTCGGGGGGGGTGGCGAAAACACCATATATTTT. Together with reference TRBV29-1 and TRBJ1-3, the CDR3 gives the full variable domain: SAVISQKPSRDICQRGTSLTIQCQVDSQVTMMFWYRQQPGQSLTLIATANQGSEATYESGFVIDKFPISRPNLTFSTLTVSNMSPEDSSIYLCSVVGGGGENTIYFGEGSWLTVV.

This clone occurred a few times. The chain combines TRBV7-3 with TRBJ1-1, with TRBD1 matching 9 bases. The CDR3 is 15 residues long. The germline V gene encodes CDR1 SGHTA and CDR2 FQGTGA. Unmatched junction bases numbered 5, after V lost 1 base and J lost 5 bases. The CDR3 sequence: CASSLSRTGVTEAFF. CDR3 bases: TGTGCCAGCAGCTTAAGCCGGACAGGGGTTACTGAAGCTTTCTTT. Drawing the rest from reference TRBV7-3 and TRBJ1-1, the complete variable domain is GAGVSQTPSNKVTEKGKYVELRCDPISGHTALYWYRQSLGQGPEFLIYFQGTGAADDSGLPNDRFFAVRPEGSVSTLKIQRTERGDSAVYLCASSLSRTGVTEAFFGQGTRLTVV.

The chain recombines TRBV5-1 with TRBJ1-6; D might be TRBD1 (6 bases). V lost 0 bases and J lost 10, with 11 bases in between. The CDR3 runs to 14 residues. Germline loops: CDR1 SGHRS, CDR2 YFSETQ. The CDR3 is CASSLEQGVSPLHF. The CDR3 region has the DNA TGCGCCAGCAGCTTGGAACAGGGAGTGTCACCCCTCCACTTT.

This clone was seen more than once but under ten times. The chain links TRBV28 to TRBJ1-4, with 11 nucleotides matching TRBD1. This CDR3 spans 17 amino acids. The ends lost 6 bases at V and 3 bases at J; junction bases unmatched: 9. CDR1 and CDR2 (germline): MDHEN, SYDVKM. CDR3 DNA: TGTGCCAGCAGCCCAGGAGCGGGACAGGGGGCTAATGAAAAACTGTTTTTT. Protein: CASSPGAGQGANEKLFF.

The V gene is TRBV30, the J gene TRBJ1-2; tentatively, D is TRBD1 (6 bases). Germline CDR1 and CDR2: GTSNPN and SVGIG (reference sequence). The ends were cut back, 0 bases at V and 4 bases at J, with 12 bases in the middle. This CDR3 region has 14 residues. CDR3 loop: CAWSVDRRSYGYTF. In nucleotides, the CDR3 is TGTGCCTGGAGTGTGGACAGACGTTCCTATGGCTACACCTTC.

This chain joins TRBV5-1 and TRBJ2-3; 8 nucleotides agree with TRBD2. Trimming at V came to 5 bases and at J to 0 bases, leaving 2 bases not matched to a gene. This CDR3 has 14 residues. Germline CDR1 SGHRS, CDR2 YFSETQ. The CDR3 loop is CASRLAGSTDTQYF. The CDR3 nucleotides are TGCGCCAGCAGATTAGCGGGGAGCACAGATACGCAGTATTTT.

The chain carries TRBV24-1 and TRBJ2-2; 10 nucleotides match TRBD1. CDR1 and CDR2 (germline): KGHDR, SFDVKD. The CDR3 totals 18 residues. The ends lost 3 bases at V and 0 bases at J; junction bases unmatched: 6. Here the CDR3 DNA reads TGTGCCACCAGTGATGCCGGGACAGGGGCTTCGAACACCGGGGAGCTGTTTTTT. This codes for CATSDAGTGASNTGELFF.

This chain connects TRBV12-5 to TRBJ2-7; 9 bases map to TRBD1. The CDR3 spans 14 residues. CDR1 is LGHNT, CDR2 FRNRAP, per germline. The ends lost 4 bases at V and 2 bases at J; junction bases unmatched: 3. The CDR3 bases are TGTGCTAGTGGTTCGGGGGACAGGGCCTACGAGCAGTACGTC. Its translation: CASGSGDRAYEQYV.

This sequence joins TRBV2 and TRBJ2-2; the D is unclear. The germline gives CDR1 SNHLY, CDR2 FYNNEI. The CDR3 consists of 10 residues. V gave up 11 bases and J gave up 3 bases, with 4 bases separating them. The CDR3 is CAGYTGELFF. The DNA for the CDR3 is TGTGCCGGCTACACCGGGGAGCTGTTTTTT.

A note on this clone: Other DNA variants within this sample encode the same CDR3. The chain uses TRBV28 and TRBJ2-7, with 8 positions matching TRBD1. The CDR3 spans 14 residues. The germline V gene encodes CDR1 MDHEN and CDR2 SYDVKM. Trimming cost V 4 bases and J 0 bases; bases outside gene matches: 2. The CDR3 nucleotides are TGTGCCAGCAGTTCAGGGGGCGCCTCCTACGAGCAGTACTTC. Its protein is CASSSGGASYEQYF.

This chain uses TRBV4-3 with TRBJ1-2; maybe TRBD1 (5 bases). The germline gives CDR1 LGHNA, CDR2 YSLEER. V was trimmed by 0 bases and J by 4 bases, leaving 9 bases between them. This CDR3 has 14 amino acids. The CDR3 region has the DNA TGCGCCAGCAGCCAAGATGCGGGGGTCTATGGCTACACCTTC. This codes for CASSQDAGVYGYTF.

V gene TRBV2 combines with J gene TRBJ1-1; D is perhaps TRBD1 (5 bases). The length of the CDR3 is 16 residues. Germline assignment: CDR1 SNHLY and CDR2 FYNNEI. The V and J ends lost 1 base and 3 bases respectively, with 15 bases between them. The CDR3 DNA sequence: TGTGCCAGCAGTGAAGACGTCCCGGCGGGGGACACTGAAGCTTTCTTT. Its protein product is CASSEDVPAGDTEAFF.

The rearrangement links TRBV30 to TRBJ1-2; 8 bases line up with TRBD1. CDR1 is GTSNPN and CDR2 is SVGIG in the germline V gene (reference sequence). This CDR3 has 14 amino acids. The V gene end was trimmed by 3 bases and the J gene end by 5 bases; junction bases not matched to a gene: 8. CDR3 DNA: TGTGCCTGGAGGGTGGACAGGGATCGGTATGGCTACACCTTC. This encodes CAWRVDRDRYGYTF.

In its sample, this clone was seen once. The chain couples TRBV6-5 to TRBJ2-5; maybe TRBD1 (6 bases). The germline CDR1 and CDR2 sequences are MNHEY and SVGAGI. The CDR3 covers 15 residues. The V end was cut by 4 bases, the J end by 1 base, with 13 bases between. The CDR3 nucleotides read TGTGCCAGCAGTTCCCATTTGGGGGCCCAAGAGACCCAGTACTTC. Translated: CASSSHLGAQETQYF.

The chain has TRBV10-3 and TRBJ1-2; 8 bases fit TRBD1. CDR3 length: 17 amino acids. CDR1 and CDR2 (germline): ENHRY, SYGVKD. With 1 base clipped from V and 8 bases from J, the junction kept 15 bases outside the gene matches. The CDR3 DNA reads as TGTGCCATCAGTGAGTTCCCAGGACAGGGTGGTGGCGACGGCTACACCTTC. It yields the protein CAISEFPGQGGGDGYTF.

The chain uses TRBV5-6 and TRBJ2-5; 7 bases agree with TRBD2. The CDR3 loop spans 15 amino acids. The V gene end was trimmed by 5 bases and the J gene end by 1 base; junction bases not matched to a gene: 8. Germline V gives CDR1 SGHDT, CDR2 YYEEEE. The CDR3 reads CASSRLAATQETQYF. CDR3 DNA sequence: TGTGCCAGCAGTAGACTAGCAGCTACCCAAGAGACCCAGTACTTC.

This clone was recorded once. The chain carries TRBV18 and TRBJ1-1, with TRBD1 matching 8 bases. Germline-derived CDR1 and CDR2 are KGHSH and LQKENI. This CDR3 is built from 15 residues. J lost 1 base, V lost 4 bases, and 5 bases had no gene match. The CDR3 coding sequence is TGTGCCAGCTCACATTTAGACAGGGGGAACACTGAAGCTTTCTTT. Its protein is CASSHLDRGNTEAFF.

This clone was observed a handful of times. V gene TRBV11-3 combines with J gene TRBJ2-2; 11 bases align to TRBD2. V lost 4 bases, J lost 2 bases, and 3 bases stayed unmatched. This CDR3 is built from 16 residues. CDR1 is SGHNT and CDR2 is YENEEA in the germline V gene. CDR3 amino acids: CASSYLAGGNTGELFF. CDR3 nucleotide sequence: TGTGCCAGCAGCTATCTAGCGGGAGGTAACACCGGGGAGCTGTTTTTT.

The J gene is TRBJ1-2, the V gene TRBV12-3 or TRBV12-4; D might be TRBD1 (5 bases). Trimming removed 7 bases at V and 4 bases at J, with 13 bases between. The CDR3 contains 13 residues. In DNA, the CDR3 is TGTGCCAGCAAGCTCCCCGGGGGCTATGGCTACACCTTC. It encodes CASKLPGGYGYTF.

The genes are TRBV5-4 and TRBJ1-2; the D is unclear. The CDR3 is 13 amino acids. The V and J ends lost 1 base and 8 bases respectively, with 12 bases between them. Germline V gene data show CDR1 as SGHNT and CDR2 as YYREEE (reference sequence). CDR3 in amino acids: CASSLSASLGYTF. DNA for the CDR3: TGTGCCAGCAGCTTGTCTGCGTCCTTGGGCTACACCTTC. The variable domain in full, with the rest retrieved from reference TRBV5-4 and TRBJ1-2, is ETGVTQSPTHLIKTRGQQVTLRCSSQSGHNTVSWYQQALGQGPQFIFQYYREEENGRGNFPPRFSGLQFPNYSSELNVNALELDDSALYLCASSLSASLGYTFGSGTRLTVV.

V is TRBV18 and J is TRBJ1-2; 9 bases are shared with TRBD1. J lost 5 bases, V lost 0 bases, and 4 bases had no gene match. CDR3 length: 15 amino acids. The germline CDR1 and CDR2 sequences are KGHSH and LQKENI. The CDR3 is CASSPPIGTGYGYTF. The CDR3 DNA is TGTGCCAGCTCACCACCGATAGGGACAGGGTATGGCTACACCTTC. The full variable domain, rest sourced from reference TRBV18 and TRBJ1-2, is NAGVMQNPRHLVRRRGQEARLRCSPMKGHSHVYWYRQLPEEGLKFMVYLQKENIIDESGMPKERFSAEFPKEGPSILRIQQVVRGDSAAYFCASSPPIGTGYGYTFGSGTRLTVV.